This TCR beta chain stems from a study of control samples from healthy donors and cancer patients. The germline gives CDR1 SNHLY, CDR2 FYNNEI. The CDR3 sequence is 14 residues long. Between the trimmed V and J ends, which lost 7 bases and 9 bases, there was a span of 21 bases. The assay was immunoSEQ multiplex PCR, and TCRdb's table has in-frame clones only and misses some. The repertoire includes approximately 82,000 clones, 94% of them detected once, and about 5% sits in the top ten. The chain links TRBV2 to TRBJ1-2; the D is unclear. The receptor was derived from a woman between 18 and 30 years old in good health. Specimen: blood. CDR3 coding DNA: TGTGCCAGCATGTCTCTGAGTTCGGGAGCCAGCTACACCTTC. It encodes CASMSLSSGASYTF.